The 30 T cell receptor beta chains below come from one sample, sequenced in a study of human T cells and chemical hapten exposure. The time point is: patch test 1, 2 weeks after DPC sensitization. The treatment here: therapeutic diphenylcyclopropenone sensitization with weekly scalp DPC. TCRdb reprocessed the RACE reads via MiXCR and lists one record per CDR3 protein. The sample holds roughly 380,000 distinct CDR3 sequences; roughly 4.8% are singletons and the top ten take roughly 2.4%. The material sequenced was whole blood, taken in connection with sensitization to the hapten diphenylcyclopropenone (DPC). These receptors came from a woman aged 45 to 65 with alopecia areata. Some clones in this sample may be carry-over from other donors' samples.

The chain links TRBV20-1 to TRBJ2-3; D is perhaps TRBD1 (5 bases). The J call is uncertain, as TRBJ1-5 better fits the DNA end. Germline V gene sequence: CDR1 DFQATT, CDR2 SNEGSKA (reference sequence). The CDR3 totals 11 residues. The DNA of the CDR3 is TGCAGTGCTAGAGGACAGCTCATGCAGCATTTT. Its protein product is CSARGQLMQHF.

This clonotype has at least ten counts. The rearrangement links TRBV20-1 to TRBJ1-2, with 10 bases identical to TRBD1. Germline CDR1 and CDR2: DFQATT and SNEGSKA (reference sequence). This CDR3 is built from 18 residues. V shed 2 bases, J shed 4 bases, and the junction held 16 bases outside the gene matches. The CDR3 loop reads CSARPKVGDRGLGYGYTF. DNA for the CDR3: TGCAGTGCTAGACCTAAAGTAGGCGACAGGGGGCTCGGCTATGGCTACACCTTC.

In this sample, this clonotype turned up many times. The V and J genes are TRBV10-3 and TRBJ2-3; tentatively, D is TRBD1 (6 bases). This CDR3 comprises 12 residues. Between the trimmed V and J ends, which lost 5 bases and 8 bases, there was a span of 11 bases. CDR1 is ENHRY and CDR2 is SYGVKD in the germline V gene. The CDR3 DNA is TGTGCCATCAGTAGAGACAGGCTTACGCAGTATTTT. Encoded protein: CAISRDRLTQYF.

This clonotype was seen at least ten times. The V gene is TRBV10-3, the J gene TRBJ1-4; tentative D call: TRBD1 (6 bases). Germline-derived CDR1 and CDR2 are ENHRY and SYGVKD. V lost 2 bases and J 9 bases, leaving 16 bases between the germline ends. This CDR3 is 15 amino acids long. The CDR3 loop is CAISEEGVKRQKLFF. In DNA, the CDR3 is TGTGCCATCAGTGAGGAGGGGGTGAAGCGGCAAAAACTGTTTTTT.

The chain uses TRBV2 and TRBJ2-1, with D perhaps matching TRBD1 (5 bases). Trimming cost V 8 bases and J 0 bases, with 20 bases left between them. CDR3 length: 17 residues. The germline V gene encodes CDR1 SNHLY and CDR2 FYNNEI. The CDR3 sequence is CASWSGPVYSSYNEQFF. As DNA, the CDR3 is TGTGCCAGCTGGTCAGGGCCCGTCTATAGCTCCTACAATGAGCAGTTCTTC.

This chain joins TRBV4-3 and TRBJ1-4; the D is unclear. The ends were cut back, 0 bases at V and 13 bases at J, with 6 bases in the middle. Germline CDR1 LGHNA, CDR2 YSLEER. The CDR3 is made up of 11 amino acids. CDR3 amino acids: CASSQDGVLFF. The CDR3 bases are TGCGCCAGCAGCCAAGATGGGGTACTGTTTTTT.

This clonotype was recorded many times. V gene TRBV2 combines with J gene TRBJ1-5, with D perhaps TRBD1 (5 bases). This CDR3 region has 13 residues. Per germline, CDR1 SNHLY and CDR2 FYNNEI. The V gene lost 6 bases and the J gene lost 1 base, with 7 bases spanning the gap. The CDR3 loop is CASSGDSNQPQHF. The CDR3 bases are TGTGCCAGCAGCGGGGACAGCAATCAGCCCCAGCATTTT.

The gene calls are TRBV6-5 and TRBJ2-7; possible D gene TRBD1, 6 bases. Deletions cut 10 bases from V and 2 bases from J, with 15 bases between. The CDR3 consists of 13 residues. Germline loops: CDR1 MNHEY, CDR2 SVGAGI. The CDR3 region is CATQKQGAYEQYF. CDR3 DNA: TGTGCCACCCAAAAACAGGGCGCCTACGAGCAGTACTTC.

This clonotype was counted ten times or more. This chain connects TRBV6-2 or TRBV6-3 to TRBJ2-1; D unclear. CDR1 is MNHEY, CDR2 SVGEGT, per germline. Trimming shortened V by 2 bases and J by 8 bases, and 16 bases separated the two germline ends. There are 15 residues in the CDR3. The CDR3 protein is CASSYMAVGWDEQFF. The CDR3 DNA is TGTGCCAGCAGTTACATGGCAGTTGGATGGGATGAGCAGTTCTTC.

This clonotype was seen ten or more times. The chain has TRBV5-6 and TRBJ1-1; the D is unclear. Per germline, CDR1 SGHDT and CDR2 YYEEEE. V shed 0 bases and J shed 11 bases, with 11 bases lying between them. This CDR3 has 12 amino acids. The CDR3 nucleotides read TGTGCCAGCAGCTTGGTAGCGAACGAGGCTTTCTTT. Translation: CASSLVANEAFF.

This clonotype was observed many times. The CDR3: CASSLDRGIGELFF. CDR3 nucleotide sequence: TGTGCCAGCAGCCTGGACAGGGGGATCGGGGAGCTGTTTTTT. The chain links TRBV7-9 to TRBJ2-2; 10 positions match TRBD1. In germline, CDR1 is SEHNR, CDR2 FQNEAQ (reference sequence). The CDR3 consists of 14 residues. The V segment lost 5 bases and the J segment 7 bases; nucleotides outside the gene matches: 4. Looking up the rest from reference TRBV7-9 and TRBJ2-2 gives the full variable domain: DTGVSQNPRHKITKRGQNVTFRCDPISEHNRLYWYRQTLGQGPEFLTYFQNEAQLEKSRLLSDRFSAERPKGSFSTLEIQRTEQGDSAMYLCASSLDRGIGELFFGEGSRLTVL.

This clonotype was recorded many times. Sequence at one end of the junction differs from germline and may be a read error. The rearrangement joins TRBV5-1 to TRBJ2-3; 15 positions match TRBD2. CDR3 size: 16 residues. Per the germline V gene, CDR1 is SGHRS and CDR2 is YFSETQ. The CDR3 region is CASSSGLAGGPDTQYF. The CDR3 nucleotides are TGTGCCAGCAGCTCTGGACTAGCGGGAGGGCCAGATACGCAGTATTTT. Complete variable domain (other parts from reference TRBV5-1 and TRBJ2-3): KAGVTQTPRYLIKTRGQQVTLSCSPISGHRSVSWYQQTPGQGLQFLFEYFSETQRNKGNFPGRFSGRQFSNSRSEMNVSTLELGDSALYLCASSSGLAGGPDTQYFGPGTRLTVL.

In this sample, this clonotype turned up many times. V is TRBV5-1 and J is TRBJ2-7; possibly TRBD2 for D (6 bases). Looked up from germline, CDR1 is SGHRS and CDR2 is YFSETQ. CDR3 length: 14 amino acids. Trimming stripped 5 bases from V and 5 bases from J, with 17 bases between. This chain's CDR3 is CASREGIYPHEQYF. CDR3 sequence (DNA): TGCGCCAGCAGGGAGGGGATTTACCCTCACGAGCAGTACTTC.

This clonotype occurred a few times. The V call is TRBV3-1, the J call TRBJ1-6; D not resolved. From germline, CDR1 is LGHDT and CDR2 YNNKEL (reference sequence). Trimming cost V 0 bases and J 6 bases, with 12 bases left between them. There are 16 residues in the CDR3. The CDR3 region is CASSQDTRPANSPLHF. The DNA for the CDR3 is TGTGCCAGCAGCCAAGACACCCGACCAGCTAATTCACCCCTCCACTTT.

This clonotype was counted at least ten times. The rearrangement links TRBV27 to TRBJ2-3; 12 bases are a match to TRBD2. Germline V gene sequence: CDR1 MNHEY, CDR2 SMNVEV (reference sequence). With V trimmed by 4 bases and J by 4 bases, 6 bases remained unmatched. This CDR3 contains 16 residues. For the CDR3, the DNA is TGTGCCAGCAGTTGGTTGCTAGCGGGGGGGCCAGATACGCAGTATTTT. Amino acids: CASSWLLAGGPDTQYF.

This clonotype was seen repeatedly, ten times or more. The chain uses TRBV7-2 and TRBJ2-1; D uncertain. V lost 1 base to trimming and J lost 5 bases, with 3 bases between them. The CDR3 contains 12 residues. From germline, CDR1 is SGHTA and CDR2 FQGNSA. CDR3 residues: CASSLDDNEQFF. CDR3 nucleotides: TGTGCCAGCAGCTTAGATGACAATGAGCAGTTCTTC. Looking up the rest from reference TRBV7-2 and TRBJ2-1 gives the full variable domain: GAGVSQSPSNKVTEKGKDVELRCDPISGHTALYWYRQSLGQGLEFLIYFQGNSAPDKSGLPSDRFSAERTGGSVSTLTIQRTQQEDSAVYLCASSLDDNEQFFGPGTRLTVL.

This clonotype showed up many times. V gene TRBV4-1 combines with J gene TRBJ2-5, with D tentatively TRBD2 (6 bases). Trimming took 2 bases from V and 2 from J, leaving 15 bases between them. There are 16 residues in the CDR3. Per germline, CDR1 MGHRA and CDR2 YSYEKL. In nucleotides, the CDR3 is TGCGCCAGCAGCCAACCTTTGTCTAGCGCTCAAGAGACCCAGTACTTC. It is translated as CASSQPLSSAQETQYF.

This clonotype came up a few times. V is TRBV28 and J is TRBJ1-5; D gene ambiguous. CDR1 is MDHEN and CDR2 is SYDVKM in the germline V gene. CDR3 length: 14 amino acids. Trimming pared 7 bases from V and 4 bases from J, leaving 14 bases between. The CDR3 DNA reads TGTGCCAGCAAAGAAGTTTTCCAAAATCAGCCCCAGCATTTT. Protein product: CASKEVFQNQPQHF.

The chain has TRBV5-4 and TRBJ1-1; TRBD1 matches at 7 bases. The V and J ends lost 1 base and 4 bases, in that order; junction bases with no gene match: 7. Germline V gives CDR1 SGHNT, CDR2 YYREEE (reference sequence). The CDR3 has 15 residues. The CDR3 region is CASSLPRGTATEAFF. Written as DNA, the CDR3 is TGTGCCAGCAGCTTGCCCCGCGGGACAGCCACTGAAGCTTTCTTT.

This clonotype was counted at least ten times. The chain carries TRBV5-1 and TRBJ1-1, with D possibly matching TRBD1 (6 bases). The CDR3 runs to 16 residues. Trimming took 2 bases from V and 0 from J, leaving 14 bases between them. Germline V lookup: CDR1 SGHRS, CDR2 YFSETQ. The CDR3 sequence: CASSLLGAQMNTEAFF. Written as DNA, the CDR3 is TGCGCCAGCAGCTTACTGGGGGCCCAGATGAACACTGAAGCTTTCTTT.

This clonotype came up once. A much larger clone lies one base from this, so it may be a read error. J is TRBJ2-5 and V is TRBV7-6; D call uncertain. Per germline, CDR1 SGHVS and CDR2 FNYEAQ. V was cut by 11 bases and J by 7 bases, with 20 bases left in between. The CDR3 has 13 residues. This CDR3 reads CAGTPWEGGTQYF. CDR3 bases: TGTGCCGGCACTCCGTGGGAAGGCGGGACCCAGTACTTC. Full variable domain (remainder filled in from reference TRBV7-6 and TRBJ2-5): GAGVSQSPRYKVTKRGQDVALRCDPISGHVSLYWYRQALGQGPEFLTYFNYEAQQDKSGLPNDRFSAERPEGSISTLTIQRTEQRDSAMYRCAGTPWEGGTQYFGPGTRLLVL.

The gene calls are TRBV12-3 or TRBV12-4 and TRBJ2-1, with 8 bases aligning to TRBD2. The CDR3 has 15 amino acids. Trimming at V came to 6 bases and at J to 2 bases, leaving 6 bases not matched to a gene. As DNA, the CDR3 is TGTGCCAGCAGCAATAACGGGGGGGCCTACAATGAGCAGTTCTTC. Protein: CASSNNGGAYNEQFF.

This clonotype was recorded a few times. The chain recombines TRBV9 with TRBJ2-1; the D is unclear. Trimming pared 6 bases from V and 6 bases from J, leaving 16 bases between. This CDR3 contains 14 residues. CDR1 and CDR2 from the germline V gene are SGDLS and YYNGEE. CDR3 in DNA: TGTGCCAGCACCCCAAGGGCAGTAGGCAATGAGCAGTTCTTC. It yields the protein CASTPRAVGNEQFF.

This clonotype has ten or more counts. V gene TRBV6-5 combines with J gene TRBJ1-1; possibly TRBD1 for D (6 bases). Germline CDR1 reads MNHEY; CDR2 reads SVGAGI. The CDR3 is 11 residues long. Trimming removed 6 bases at V and 12 bases at J, with 14 bases between. The CDR3 sequence: CASRNPGETFF. The CDR3 DNA sequence: TGTGCCAGCAGAAACCCAGGGGAAACTTTCTTT.

This clonotype has at least ten counts. V usage is TRBV27 and J usage is TRBJ1-5, with D unresolved. Germline V gene sequence: CDR1 MNHEY, CDR2 SMNVEV (reference sequence). This CDR3 has 16 residues. V lost 5 bases and J 3 bases, leaving 17 bases between the germline ends. DNA of the CDR3: TGTGCCAGCAGTCCGGTACTGGACGGGAACAATCAGCCCCAGCATTTT. Residues: CASSPVLDGNNQPQHF.

This clonotype came up many times. This rearrangement joins TRBV7-2 to TRBJ2-7, with 8 bases lining up with TRBD2. J gave up 7 bases and V 8 bases, and 13 bases lay outside the gene matches. Germline-derived CDR1 and CDR2 are SGHTA and FQGNSA. The CDR3 has 14 amino acids. DNA for the CDR3: TGTGCCAGCGCCCTTAGCGGGACCCAGGGGGAGCAGTACTTC. It codes for CASALSGTQGEQYF.

The chain combines TRBV2 with TRBJ2-5, with D tentatively TRBD2 (6 bases). Trimming stripped 5 bases from V and 5 bases from J, with 18 bases between. Germline CDR1 and CDR2: SNHLY and FYNNEI. The CDR3 extends over 15 amino acids. The CDR3 bases are TGTGCCAGCAGTAGAATTGGCAGGGAGGCGGAGACCCAGTACTTC. Translation gives CASSRIGREAETQYF. Looking up the rest from reference TRBV2 and TRBJ2-5 gives the full variable domain: EPEVTQTPSHQVTQMGQEVILRCVPISNHLYFYWYRQILGQKVEFLVSFYNNEISEKSEIFDDQFSVERPDGSNFTLKIRSTKLEDSAMYFCASSRIGREAETQYFGPGTRLLVL.

This clonotype was seen at least ten times. The chain couples TRBV7-8 to TRBJ1-2; 7 positions agree with TRBD1. This CDR3 spans 12 amino acids. Germline loops: CDR1 SGHVS, CDR2 FQNEAQ. Unmatched junction bases numbered 3, after V lost 8 bases and J lost 3 bases. CDR3 sequence (DNA): TGTGCCAGCGCTGGGACAGACTATGGCTACACCTTC. It codes for CASAGTDYGYTF.

The chain has TRBV7-2 and TRBJ1-3; weak D call: TRBD1 (6 bases). CDR1 is SGHTA and CDR2 is FQGNSA in the germline V gene. V lost 6 bases to trimming and J lost 0 bases, with 18 bases between them. This CDR3 region has 17 residues. The CDR3 DNA reads TGTGCCAGCAGATCCGGGACAAGAATTAACTCTGGAAACACCATATATTTT. This gives the protein CASRSGTRINSGNTIYF.

In this sample, this clonotype turned up a few times. The chain carries TRBV30 and TRBJ1-5; 7 bases are a match to TRBD1. J gave up 10 bases and V 2 bases, and 11 bases lay outside the gene matches. CDR3 length equals 14 residues. From germline, CDR1 is GTSNPN and CDR2 SVGIG (reference sequence). CDR3 DNA sequence: TGTGCCTGGAGTTCGGGAACAGGGGATTCCCCCCAGCATTTT. Amino acid sequence: CAWSSGTGDSPQHF.